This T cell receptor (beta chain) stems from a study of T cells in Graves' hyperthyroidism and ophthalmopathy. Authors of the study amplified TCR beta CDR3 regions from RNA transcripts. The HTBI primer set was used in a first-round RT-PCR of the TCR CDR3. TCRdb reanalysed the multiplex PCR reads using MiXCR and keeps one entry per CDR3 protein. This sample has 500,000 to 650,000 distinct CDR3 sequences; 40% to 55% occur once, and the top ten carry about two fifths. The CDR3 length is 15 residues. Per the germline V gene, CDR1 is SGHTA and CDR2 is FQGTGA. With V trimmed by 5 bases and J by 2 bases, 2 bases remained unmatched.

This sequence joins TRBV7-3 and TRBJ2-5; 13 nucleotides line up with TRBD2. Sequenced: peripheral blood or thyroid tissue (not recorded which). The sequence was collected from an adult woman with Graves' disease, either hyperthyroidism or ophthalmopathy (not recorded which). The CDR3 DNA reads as TGTGCCAGCAGCATGGGACTAGCGGGGCAAGAGACCCAGTACTTC. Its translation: CASSMGLAGQETQYF.